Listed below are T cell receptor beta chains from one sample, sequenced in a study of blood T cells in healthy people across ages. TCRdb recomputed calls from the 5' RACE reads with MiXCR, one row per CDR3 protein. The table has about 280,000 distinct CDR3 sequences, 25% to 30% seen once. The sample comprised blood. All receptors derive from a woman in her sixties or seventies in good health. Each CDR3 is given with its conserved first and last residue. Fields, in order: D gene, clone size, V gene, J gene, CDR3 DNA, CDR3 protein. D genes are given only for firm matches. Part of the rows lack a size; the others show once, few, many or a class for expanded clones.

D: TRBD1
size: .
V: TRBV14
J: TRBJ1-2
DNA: TGTGCCAGCAGCCTAAGACGGCAGGGGGCGAGTGGCTACACCTTC
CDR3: CASSLRRQGASGYTF

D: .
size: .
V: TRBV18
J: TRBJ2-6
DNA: TGTGCCAGCTCACCACCCGGAGGGATTGGGGCCAACGTCCTGACTTTC
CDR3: CASSPPGGIGANVLTF

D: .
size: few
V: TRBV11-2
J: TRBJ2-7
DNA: TGTGCCAGCAGCTTAGAAATAGGCGGCTCCTACGAGCAGTACTTC
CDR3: CASSLEIGGSYEQYF

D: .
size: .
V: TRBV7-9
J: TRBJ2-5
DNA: TGTACCAGCAGCTTCGCGGGTACGGCGACCCAGTACTTC
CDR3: CTSSFAGTATQYF

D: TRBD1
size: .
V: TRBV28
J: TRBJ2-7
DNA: TGTGCCAGCAGTTTGACTGCGACAGGGAGTAGCGACGAGCAGTACTTC
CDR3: CASSLTATGSSDEQYF

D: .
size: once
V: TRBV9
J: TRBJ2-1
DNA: TGTGCCAGCAGCGTAGGGTCGGAGTTTAGGCAGTTCTTC
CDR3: CASSVGSEFRQFF

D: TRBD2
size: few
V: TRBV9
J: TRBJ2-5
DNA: TGTGCCAGCAGCGTTGGGACTAGCGGGAGGGGGGGTGAGACCCAGTACTTC
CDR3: CASSVGTSGRGGETQYF

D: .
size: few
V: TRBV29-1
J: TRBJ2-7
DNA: TGCAGCGTTGAAGATCAGGAGAGCTACGAGCAGTACTTC
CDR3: CSVEDQESYEQYF

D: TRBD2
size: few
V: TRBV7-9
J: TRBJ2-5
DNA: TGTGCCAGCAGCCCACGCCTGACTAGCGTTTCGGAGACCCAGTACTTC
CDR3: CASSPRLTSVSETQYF

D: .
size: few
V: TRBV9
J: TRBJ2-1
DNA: TGTGCCAGCAGCGTAGCGGGCGGACCTAACAATGAGCAGTTCTTC
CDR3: CASSVAGGPNNEQFF

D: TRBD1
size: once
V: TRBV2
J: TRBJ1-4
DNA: TGTGCCAGCAGAGGACAGGGCGAGGAAAAACTGTTTTTT
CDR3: CASRGQGEEKLFF

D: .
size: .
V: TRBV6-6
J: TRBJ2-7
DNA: TGTGCCAGCAGTACCGGGACACTGCCCTACGAGCAGTACTTC
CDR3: CASSTGTLPYEQYF

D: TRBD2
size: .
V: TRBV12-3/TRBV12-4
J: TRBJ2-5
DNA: TGTGCCAGCAGTTTTAGGACTAGCGGGAGGTACCAAGAGACCCAGTACTTC
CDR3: CASSFRTSGRYQETQYF

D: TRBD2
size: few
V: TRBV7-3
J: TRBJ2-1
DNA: TGTGCCAGCAGCTTAGGGGGTGGCGGGGGCTACAATGAGCAGTTCTTC
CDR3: CASSLGGGGGYNEQFF

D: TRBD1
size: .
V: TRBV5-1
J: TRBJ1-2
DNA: TGCGCCAGCAGCTTGGATGTGGACAGGGGTACTAACTATGGCTACACCTTC
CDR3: CASSLDVDRGTNYGYTF

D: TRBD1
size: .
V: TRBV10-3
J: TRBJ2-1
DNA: TGTGCCATCACGGGACAGGGTTACAATGAGCAGTTCTTC
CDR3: CAITGQGYNEQFF

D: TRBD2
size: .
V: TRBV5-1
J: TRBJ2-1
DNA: TGCGCCGGCAGCTCCGGGACTAGCGATTTCGGTGAGCAGTTCTTC
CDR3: CAGSSGTSDFGEQFF

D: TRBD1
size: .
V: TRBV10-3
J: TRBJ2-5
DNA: TGTGCCATCAGCAGACAGGGCCAAGAGACCCAGTACTTC
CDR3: CAISRQGQETQYF

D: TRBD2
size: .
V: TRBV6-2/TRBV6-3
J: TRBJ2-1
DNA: TGTGCCAGCAAACTTGGACTAGCGAGCTCCTACAATGAGCAGTTCTTC
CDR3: CASKLGLASSYNEQFF

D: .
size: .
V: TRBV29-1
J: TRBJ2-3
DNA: TGCAGCGTTCAACCCACAGATACGCAGTATTTT
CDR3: CSVQPTDTQYF

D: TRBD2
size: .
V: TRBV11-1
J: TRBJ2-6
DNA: TGTGCCAGCAGCTTAGGGCCCGGGACTAGAACTACTGGGGCCAACGTCCTGACTTTC
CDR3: CASSLGPGTRTTGANVLTF

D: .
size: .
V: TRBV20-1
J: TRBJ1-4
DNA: TGCAGTGCTAAACGGGATCAGCAGTCCACTTCTGAAAAACTGTTTTTT
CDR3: CSAKRDQQSTSEKLFF

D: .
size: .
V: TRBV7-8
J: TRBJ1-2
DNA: TGTGCCAGCAGCTTAGGGAGTCGCAGCCATGGCTACACCTTC
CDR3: CASSLGSRSHGYTF

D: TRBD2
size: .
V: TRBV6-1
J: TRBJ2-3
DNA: TGTGCCAGCAGTCCCTTAGCGGGAGGGGCGGCAGATACGCAGTATTTT
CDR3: CASSPLAGGAADTQYF

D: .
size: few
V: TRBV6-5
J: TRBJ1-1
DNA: TGTGCCAGCAGCTCGAGGTCCGAGAGGGCTTTCTTT
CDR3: CASSSRSERAFF

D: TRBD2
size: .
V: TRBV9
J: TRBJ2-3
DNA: TGTGCCAGCAGCGTCGGCAGGACTAGCGGGAGGTTAGATACGCAGTATTTT
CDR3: CASSVGRTSGRLDTQYF

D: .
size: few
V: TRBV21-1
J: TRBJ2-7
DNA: TGTGGGGGAGCGGACCATTCCTACGAGCAGTACTTC
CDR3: CGGADHSYEQYF

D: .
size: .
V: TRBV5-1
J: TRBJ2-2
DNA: TGCGCCAGCAGCTTGGCTATTTTCACCGGGGAGCTGTTTTTT
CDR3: CASSLAIFTGELFF

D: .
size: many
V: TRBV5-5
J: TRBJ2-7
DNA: TGTGCCAGCAGCTTCTTGGATCAGGGCCTCTACGAGCAGTACTTC
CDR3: CASSFLDQGLYEQYF

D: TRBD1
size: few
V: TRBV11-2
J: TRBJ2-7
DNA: TGTGCCAGCAGCTTGCTCTCCTCGGGACAGGGGAGTTACGAGCAGTACTTC
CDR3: CASSLLSSGQGSYEQYF

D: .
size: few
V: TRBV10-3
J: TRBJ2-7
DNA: TGTGCCATCAGTGGCAGTAGAAGCTCCTACGAGCAGTACTTC
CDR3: CAISGSRSSYEQYF

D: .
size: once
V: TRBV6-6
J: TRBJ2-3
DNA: TGTGCCAGCAGCGATGGCCAGCGTCGCGGCACAGATACGCAGTATTTT
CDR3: CASSDGQRRGTDTQYF

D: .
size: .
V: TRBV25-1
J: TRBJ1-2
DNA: TGTGCCAGCTCCGGACGGGTGACAACAGGCTACACCTTC
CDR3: CASSGRVTTGYTF

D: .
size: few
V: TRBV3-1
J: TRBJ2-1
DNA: TGTGCCAGCAGCCCATCGGACACATACAATGAGCAGTTCTTC
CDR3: CASSPSDTYNEQFF

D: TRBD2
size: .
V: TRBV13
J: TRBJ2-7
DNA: TGTGCCAGCAGCTTAAATCTCCATGCGGGAGGAGGTTCCTACGAGCAGTACTTC
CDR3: CASSLNLHAGGGSYEQYF

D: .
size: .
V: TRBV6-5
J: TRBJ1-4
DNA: TGTGCCAGCAGTTACGCGGACGGATCCAACGAAAAACTGTTTTTT
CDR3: CASSYADGSNEKLFF

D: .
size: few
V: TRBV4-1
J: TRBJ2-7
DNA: TGCGCCAGCAGCCAAGGCGTTACCTACGAGCAGTACTTC
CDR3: CASSQGVTYEQYF

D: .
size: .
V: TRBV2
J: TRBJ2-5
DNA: TGTGCCAGCAGCGATTCGGGACGGAGCCAAGAGACCCAGTACTTC
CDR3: CASSDSGRSQETQYF

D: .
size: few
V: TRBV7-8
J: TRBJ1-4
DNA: TGTGCCAGCAGCTTAGTCAGGGGTTATCACGAAAAACTGTTTTTT
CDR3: CASSLVRGYHEKLFF

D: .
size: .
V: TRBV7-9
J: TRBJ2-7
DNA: TGTGCCGGCACTCCGCTTAGCTCCACGGAGGAGCAGTACTTC
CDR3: CAGTPLSSTEEQYF

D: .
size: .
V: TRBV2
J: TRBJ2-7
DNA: TGTGCCAGCAGCGGGGACTCGAGGCGGTCCGAGCAGTACTTC
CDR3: CASSGDSRRSEQYF

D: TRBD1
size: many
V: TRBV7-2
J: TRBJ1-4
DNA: TGTGCCAGCAGCTTTGCAGGGGGCGAAAAACTGTTTTTT
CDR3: CASSFAGGEKLFF

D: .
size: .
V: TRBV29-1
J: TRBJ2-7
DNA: TGCAGCGTTCTTGGGGGGCACAACGAGCAGTACTTC
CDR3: CSVLGGHNEQYF

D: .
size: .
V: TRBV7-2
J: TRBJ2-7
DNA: TGTGCCAGCAGCTCCCGCGGCTTAGGGCAGTACTTC
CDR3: CASSSRGLGQYF

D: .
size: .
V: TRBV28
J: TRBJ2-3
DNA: TGTGCCAGCAATCACAGAAGCACAGATACGCAGTATTTT
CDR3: CASNHRSTDTQYF

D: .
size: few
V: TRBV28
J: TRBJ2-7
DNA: TGTGCCAGCAGTCTGAAATGGGCCTACGAGCAGTACTTC
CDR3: CASSLKWAYEQYF

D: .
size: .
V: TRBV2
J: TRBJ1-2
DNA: TGTGCCAGCAGACTACGGCAGGGGATGGTCTATGGCTACACCTTC
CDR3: CASRLRQGMVYGYTF

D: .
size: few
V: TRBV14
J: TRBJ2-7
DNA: TGTGCCAGCAGCCAAGCTGGGGGTTACGAGCAGTACTTC
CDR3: CASSQAGGYEQYF

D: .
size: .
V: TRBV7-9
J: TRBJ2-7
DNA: TGTGCCAGCAGGAATCTCGGTGCGGACGGAACTTACGAGCAGTACTTC
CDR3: CASRNLGADGTYEQYF

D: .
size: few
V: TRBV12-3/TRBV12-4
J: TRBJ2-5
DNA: TGTGCCAGCACCACCGGACGGGGAGGCCAAGAGACCCAGTACTTC
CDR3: CASTTGRGGQETQYF

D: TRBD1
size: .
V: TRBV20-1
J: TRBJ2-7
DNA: TGCAGTCCCAGTGCTCGGGACAGGGAATATCCGGGGAACTACGAGCAGTACTTC
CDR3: CSPSARDREYPGNYEQYF

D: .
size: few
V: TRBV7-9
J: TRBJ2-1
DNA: TGTGCCAGCAGCTCCTCCTATTACAATGAGCAGTTCTTC
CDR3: CASSSSYYNEQFF

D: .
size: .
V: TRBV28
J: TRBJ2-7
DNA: TGTGCCAGCAGTCCCATTGGCTACGAGCAGTACTTC
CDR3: CASSPIGYEQYF

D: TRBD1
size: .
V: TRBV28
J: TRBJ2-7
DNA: TGTGCCAGCAGGGAACAGGGGATCTCCTACGAGCAGTACTTC
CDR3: CASREQGISYEQYF